This TCR beta chain comes out of a study of blood T cell repertoires in COVID-19. This CDR3 region has 12 residues. Trimming removed 5 bases at V and 4 bases at J, with 9 bases between. CDR1 and CDR2 from the germline V gene are SGHRS and YFSETQ. TCRdb keeps only in-frame clones here, not all; method: immunoSEQ multiplex PCR. The table shows 95,000 to 100,000 clones, with 84% occurring only once. This chain connects TRBV5-1 to TRBJ2-5; D is perhaps TRBD1 (6 bases). Sequenced material: peripheral blood. This clonotype was sampled from a human donor in a cohort sampled during active COVID-19. The CDR3 DNA follows: TGCGCCAGCAGTCGAGGGGGAGAGACCCAGTACTTC. Protein sequence: CASSRGGETQYF.